This T cell receptor beta chain emerged from a study of blood T cell repertoires in COVID-19. Study-wide background: Collection of acute and convalescent COVID-19 samples took place in the United States, Italy and Spain. Nucleic acid was either cDNA or gDNA, and it came from T cells, B-cell-depleted T cells, or PBMCs.

The CDR3 sequence is 14 residues long. V shed 0 bases, J shed 5 bases, and the junction held 3 bases outside the gene matches. Germline V lookup: CDR1 SGDLS, CDR2 YYNGEE. Authors' data handling: Estimates of nucleated cell counts were drawn from the amplification of reference gene primers. Data came from immunoSEQ multiplex PCR; TCRdb stores just in-frame clones and leaves some out. V, J and clone size are taken as reported in that table, and D and trimming were inferred from the DNA itself. Of 150,000 to 200,000 clones in the sample, approximately 85% were seen once. The J gene is TRBJ1-2, the V gene TRBV9; 8 bases are shared with TRBD1. Sequencing was performed on peripheral blood. This sequence originates from a woman aged 60 to 75 with acute or convalescent COVID-19. The CDR3 DNA reads as TGTGCCAGCAGCGTAGCGACAGGGGAATATGGCTACACCTTC. It translates to CASSVATGEYGYTF.